These 19 T cell receptor beta chains came from one sample sequenced in a study of T cells in Graves' hyperthyroidism and ophthalmopathy. RNA transcripts served as the template for amplifying TCR beta CDR3 regions. Using the HTBI primer set, a first-round RT-PCR was run on the TCR CDR3. TCRdb called the multiplex PCR reads again in MiXCR, with one record for every CDR3 protein. The sample has 600,000 or so distinct CDR3 sequences, about a sixth seen once. Sequencing was done on a sample of blood. The source of these receptors is a woman in her twenties or thirties with Graves' hyperthyroidism.

This clonotype appeared many times. The V gene is TRBV11-2, the J gene TRBJ2-5; D may be TRBD1 (5 bases). V was pared by 1 base and J by 4 bases, with 13 bases between. CDR1 SGHAT and CDR2 FQNNGV come from the germline V gene. There are 15 residues in the CDR3. The CDR3 loop reads CASSLVQGRRETQYF. The CDR3 coding sequence is TGTGCCAGCAGCTTAGTTCAGGGTAGGCGAGAGACCCAGTACTTC.

This clonotype appeared many times. This chain connects TRBV28 to TRBJ2-5; TRBD2 matches at 8 bases. The germline CDR1 and CDR2 sequences are MDHEN and SYDVKM. V lost 3 bases to trimming and J lost 0 bases; unmatched junction nucleotides: 9. CDR3 length: 17 amino acids. CDR3 loop: CASSFKAAGGNQETQYF. In DNA, the CDR3 is TGTGCCAGCAGTTTTAAGGCGGCGGGAGGCAACCAAGAGACCCAGTACTTC.

The chain joins TRBV19 to TRBJ1-5, with TRBD1 matching over 8 bases. Per germline, CDR1 LNHDA and CDR2 SQIVND (reference sequence). Trimming at V came to 6 bases and at J to 0 bases, leaving 7 bases not matched to a gene. The CDR3 extends over 16 amino acids. The CDR3 DNA follows: TGTGCCAGTAGCCGGACAGGGTCCTATAGCAATCAGCCCCAGCATTTT. Protein product: CASSRTGSYSNQPQHF. The full variable domain, rest sourced from reference TRBV19 and TRBJ1-5, is DGGITQSPKYLFRKEGQNVTLSCEQNLNHDAMYWYRQDPGQGLRLIYYSQIVNDFQKGDIAEGYSVSREKKESFPLTVTSAQKNPTAFYLCASSRTGSYSNQPQHFGDGTRLSIL.

The chain combines TRBV5-1 with TRBJ1-6; 8 nucleotides align to TRBD1. The CDR3 consists of 16 residues. Germline V gives CDR1 SGHRS, CDR2 YFSETQ. The V segment lost 4 bases and the J segment 7 bases; nucleotides outside the gene matches: 10. CDR3 region: CASSGTGQGRNSPLHF. CDR3 DNA sequence: TGCGCCAGCAGCGGAACAGGACAGGGAAGGAATTCACCCCTCCACTTT.

The sample holds many counts of this clonotype. The V gene is TRBV7-2, the J gene TRBJ2-3; no clear D gene. V was trimmed by 3 bases and J by 4 bases, leaving 5 bases between them. This CDR3 spans 12 amino acids. Looked up from germline, CDR1 is SGHTA and CDR2 is FQGNSA. CDR3 nucleotides: TGTGCCAGCAGCTTCTTTTCAGATACGCAGTATTTT. It is translated as CASSFFSDTQYF.

This clonotype was detected ten times or more. This chain connects TRBV18 to TRBJ2-7, with D perhaps matching TRBD2 (6 bases). The germline V gene has CDR1 KGHSH and CDR2 LQKENI. Deletions cut 2 bases from V and 3 bases from J, with 14 bases between. This CDR3 is built from 15 residues. The CDR3 loop is CASSPRISGDYEQYF. The CDR3, as DNA: TGTGCCAGCTCACCAAGGATTAGCGGCGACTACGAGCAGTACTTC.

The CDR3 loop reads CASSLAPPGLAGHTQYF. The CDR3 DNA reads TGTGCCAGCAGCTTAGCCCCCCCGGGACTAGCGGGTCATACGCAGTATTTT. The gene calls are TRBV7-2 and TRBJ2-3, with 12 bases matching TRBD2. Germline assignment: CDR1 SGHTA and CDR2 FQGNSA. The junction had 8 bases not matched to a gene; V was cut back by 0 bases and J by 7 bases. The CDR3 extends over 17 amino acids.

This clonotype was detected ten times or more. The V gene is TRBV2, the J gene TRBJ2-5, with D possibly TRBD1 on 5 matching bases. Trimming stripped 3 bases from V and 5 bases from J, with 10 bases between. CDR1 and CDR2 from the germline V gene are SNHLY and FYNNEI. The CDR3 length is 13 residues. The CDR3 nucleotides read TGTGCCAGCAGTGACGGCAGGGTTGAGACCCAGTACTTC. Its translation: CASSDGRVETQYF.

The chain uses TRBV2 and TRBJ2-6, with TRBD1 matching over 10 bases. Germline lookup yields CDR1 SNHLY and CDR2 FYNNEI. This CDR3 comprises 20 residues. V was clipped by 6 bases and J by 0 bases; unmatched bases: 14. DNA of the CDR3: TGTGCCAGCAGCCTTGACAGGGGGCTAAAGATGGACTCTGGGGCCAACGTCCTGACTTTC. Translated: CASSLDRGLKMDSGANVLTF.

This clonotype was seen only a few times. This chain links TRBV5-5 with TRBJ1-1; D gene unclear. The CDR3 length is 15 residues. V was pared by 0 bases and J by 0 bases, with 9 bases between. In germline, CDR1 is SGHKS, CDR2 YYEKEE (reference sequence). The CDR3 sequence: CASSLGIGMNTEAFF. CDR3 DNA sequence: TGTGCCAGCAGCTTGGGGATTGGGATGAACACTGAAGCTTTCTTT.

The CDR3 DNA follows: TGTGCCATCAGTGCGAGGGACGAGCAGTACTTC. Encoded protein: CAISARDEQYF. The chain links TRBV10-3 to TRBJ2-7, with D perhaps matching TRBD2 (5 bases). V was pared by 4 bases and J by 5 bases, with 6 bases between. This CDR3 spans 11 amino acids. Germline-derived CDR1 and CDR2 are ENHRY and SYGVKD.

This clonotype was observed many times. V usage is TRBV3-1 and J usage is TRBJ1-1; no clear D. Trimming took 0 bases from V and 1 from J, leaving 9 bases between them. Germline CDR1 reads LGHDT; CDR2 reads YNNKEL (reference sequence). This CDR3 region has 15 residues. The CDR3 region has the DNA TGTGCCAGCAGCCAAGATGAGCTGTCGAACACTGAAGCTTTCTTT. This translates into CASSQDELSNTEAFF.

This clonotype was seen ten or more times. The chain has TRBV12-3 or TRBV12-4 and TRBJ2-3; the match to TRBD1 covers 10 bases. V lost 8 bases, J lost 0 bases, and 5 bases stayed unmatched. The CDR3 totals 15 residues. CDR3 residues: CASDDRGLSTDTQYF. The CDR3 DNA reads TGTGCCAGCGACGACAGGGGGCTTAGCACAGATACGCAGTATTTT.

This clonotype was counted ten times or more. The chain recombines TRBV6-2 or TRBV6-3 with TRBJ2-7; perhaps TRBD1 as D (6 bases). The CDR3 length is 15 residues. Germline CDR1 and CDR2: MNHEY and SVGEGT. V was trimmed by 6 bases and J by 1 base, leaving 16 bases between them. The DNA of the CDR3 is TGTGCCAGCAGACCCATGGACAGCTATTCCTACGAGCAGTACTTC. As protein: CASRPMDSYSYEQYF.

This chain joins TRBV12-3 or TRBV12-4 and TRBJ1-2; 8 bases are shared with TRBD1. CDR3 length: 15 amino acids. After removal of 1 base from V and 4 bases from J, the junction contained 5 bases not matched to a gene. Here the CDR3 reads CASSLEGRGLYGYTF. As DNA, the CDR3 is TGTGCCAGCAGTTTAGAGGGCAGGGGGCTCTATGGCTACACCTTC.

This clonotype has ten or more counts. This chain uses TRBV6-1 with TRBJ2-7; 16 bases fit TRBD2. Germline trimming cut 2 bases from V and 6 bases from J; bases unmatched to any gene: 10. This CDR3 is built from 18 residues. Germline V CDR1 and CDR2: MNHNS, SASEGT. The CDR3 coding sequence is TGTGCCAGCAGTGAACTCATCGGGACTAGCGGGAGGGCCTCCGAGCAGTACTTC. Residues: CASSELIGTSGRASEQYF.

This clonotype was detected once. The chain joins TRBV13 to TRBJ1-2; a possible D gene is TRBD1 (6 bases). CDR1 and CDR2 (germline): PRHDT, FYEKMQ (reference sequence). The CDR3 has 13 amino acids. V lost 5 bases and J 5 bases, leaving 12 bases between the germline ends. The CDR3: CASSPRGAYGYTF. In DNA form, the CDR3 reads TGTGCCAGCAGCCCTCGGGGGGCTTATGGCTACACCTTC.

This clonotype was counted many times. The rearrangement links TRBV20-1 to TRBJ1-1, with D uncertain. Germline V gives CDR1 DFQATT, CDR2 SNEGSKA (reference sequence). Trimming left V 5 bases short and J 2 bases short, with 15 bases between. The CDR3 sequence is 14 residues long. The CDR3 bases are TGCAGTGCTGCGGGTACACGTTCTAACACTGAAGCTTTCTTT. Its protein is CSAAGTRSNTEAFF.

This clonotype was seen ten or more times. The chain recombines TRBV2 with TRBJ1-3; tentative D call: TRBD1 (6 bases). Trimming pared 6 bases from V and 4 bases from J, leaving 10 bases between. Germline CDR1 and CDR2: SNHLY and FYNNEI. CDR3 size: 13 residues. The CDR3 protein is CASRGTIGNTIYF. The CDR3 nucleotides are TGTGCCAGCAGGGGGACAATCGGAAACACCATATATTTT.